A selection of T cell receptor beta chains follows, all from one sample in a study of blood T cell repertoires in COVID-19. Clones were read by immunoSEQ multiplex PCR, and TCRdb kept only the in-frame ones, dropping some. In the table there are over 150,000 clones, over 60% of which are singletons. The sample taken for sequencing was peripheral blood. Receptors were obtained from a man in his 60s with acute or convalescent COVID-19. Both conserved end residues are part of each CDR3. A D gene is named only where the DNA matches it firmly. Only some rows state a clone size, as once, few, many or a class for expanded clones.

>TRBJ1-2|.|.|TRBV7-2
TGTGCCAGCAGCTTAGGGGGGGAAGGGTTCGGCTACACCTTC
CASSLGGEGFGYTF
>TRBJ2-3|few|TRBD2|TRBV7-9
TGTGCCAGCAGCTCTACTAGCGGGGGCCTACTCACAGATACGCAGTATTTT
CASSSTSGGLLTDTQYF
>TRBJ1-4|once|.|TRBV30
TGTGCCTGGAGTGACAGCTCGGCCGAAAAACTGTTTTTT
CAWSDSSAEKLFF
>TRBJ2-6|.|.|TRBV20-1
TGCAGTGCTAGCAGGGCCAACGTCCTGACTTTC
CSASRANVLTF
>TRBJ2-2|few|.|TRBV11-2
TGTGCCAGCAGCTCCCCCGAGGTCACCGCGAACACCGGGGAGCTGTTTTTT
CASSSPEVTANTGELFF
>TRBJ1-6|.|.|TRBV30
TGTGCCTCCGAACAGGGAGTCAATTCACCCCTCCACTTT
CASEQGVNSPLHF
>TRBJ1-1|.|.|TRBV24-1
TGTGCCACCAGTGCTGGGGCGAACACTGAAGCTTTCTTT
CATSAGANTEAFF
>TRBJ1-2|.|.|TRBV27
TGTGCCAGCAGTTTCGCGCTCGGGGGGAACTATGGCTACACCTTC
CASSFALGGNYGYTF
>TRBJ2-1|.|TRBD1|TRBV2
TGTGCCAGCAGTAAGGACAGGGGGCACAATGAGCAGTTCTTC
CASSKDRGHNEQFF
>TRBJ2-7|once|.|TRBV14
TGTGCCAGCAGCCAAGATGACAGTCCCTACGAGCAGTACTTC
CASSQDDSPYEQYF
>TRBJ1-5|.|.|TRBV4-3
TGCGCCAGCAGCCAAGATGTATTTGGACAGAGGGTTCGGCAGCCCCAGCATTTT
CASSQDVFGQRVRQPQHF
>TRBJ2-1|.|TRBD2|TRBV14
TGTGCCAGCAGCCGACCGATCCGCGGACTAGCGGGGGGCTACTCCTACAATGAGCAGTTCTTC
CASSRPIRGLAGGYSYNEQFF
>TRBJ2-3|.|TRBD2|TRBV29-1
TGCAGCGTTTGGCGGGGGACTAGCACAGATACGCAGTATTTT
CSVWRGTSTDTQYF
>TRBJ1-1|.|.|TRBV29-1
TGCAGCGTTGATCAAGGGGGTGAAGCTTTCTTT
CSVDQGGEAFF
>TRBJ1-1|.|.|TRBV27
TGTGCCAGCAGGAGAGCCCAGGGGAAGGGCGCTGAAGCTTTCTTT
CASRRAQGKGAEAFF
>TRBJ2-1|.|.|TRBV27
TGTGCCAGCAGTTTAGGAGGGGTAAACGAGCAGTTCTTC
CASSLGGVNEQFF
>TRBJ1-1|.|TRBD1|TRBV3-1/TRBV3-2
TGTGCCAGCAGCCAAGGCCTCAGGGGGGCTTTCTTT
CASSQGLRGAFF
>TRBJ2-4|.|TRBD2|TRBV5-1
TGCGCCAGCAGCTTGGATAGGGCCCGGGGGGATCAGTACTTC
CASSLDRARGDQYF
>TRBJ2-5|.|TRBD1|TRBV5-1
TGCGCCAGCAGCTTGAACCGGGACAGGGGGCGCGAGGGGACCCAGTACTTC
CASSLNRDRGREGTQYF
>TRBJ1-5|.|TRBD1|TRBV2
TGTGCCAGCAGCGGACAGGGAAGCAATCAGCCCCAGCATTTT
CASSGQGSNQPQHF
>TRBJ1-1|.|.|TRBV7-3
TGTGCCAGCAGCTTATCTCAGGGCACTGAAGCTTTCTTT
CASSLSQGTEAFF
>TRBJ2-1|.|TRBD2|TRBV7-3
TGTGCCAGCAGCCCCCTAGCGGGGGGGCGCTTTGAGCAGTTCTTC
CASSPLAGGRFEQFF
>TRBJ2-7|.|.|TRBV19
TGTGCCAGTAGTATAAATCCAGGCACCTACGAGCAGTACTTC
CASSINPGTYEQYF
>TRBJ1-1|.|.|TRBV7-9
TGTGCCAGCAGCTCCGCAACTGACAGGTCTTCCTCCACTGAAGCTTTCTTT
CASSSATDRSSSTEAFF
>TRBJ1-6|.|.|TRBV6-5
TGTGCCAGCAGTTACTCGAGCACAGGGCATTCACCCCTCCACTTT
CASSYSSTGHSPLHF
>TRBJ2-7|.|.|TRBV20-1
TGCAGTGCCCTTACAGACTACGAGCAGTACTTC
CSALTDYEQYF
>TRBJ1-2|.|.|TRBV27
TGTGCCAGCAGTTCCGGTAAAGCTAACTATGGCTACACCTTC
CASSSGKANYGYTF
>TRBJ2-5|.|TRBD2|TRBV4-3
TGCGCCAGCAGCCAAGATTTAGGGACTAGCGGGGCGGAGACCCAGTACTTC
CASSQDLGTSGAETQYF
>TRBJ2-7|.|.|TRBV19
TGTGCCAGTAGTATAAGGGGTAACTCCTACGAGCAGTACTTC
CASSIRGNSYEQYF
>TRBJ2-1|.|TRBD2|TRBV18
TGTGCCAGCTCACCACTACGTCCCGGGACTAGCGGGGGGGACAATGAGCAGTTCTTC
CASSPLRPGTSGGDNEQFF
>TRBJ2-3|.|.|TRBV19
TGTGCCAGTAGTACAGCGCTAGAGGCAGATACGCAGTATTTT
CASSTALEADTQYF
>TRBJ2-1|.|TRBD2|TRBV9
TGTGCCAGCAGCGTAGGGGGAGGGGTCTATGAGCAGTTCTTC
CASSVGGGVYEQFF
>TRBJ1-1|.|.|TRBV19
TGTGCCAGTAGTATAAGGCGGGGAAACACTGAAGCTTTCTTT
CASSIRRGNTEAFF
>TRBJ2-3|few|TRBD2|TRBV5-4
TGTGCCAGCAGCTCCGGGACTAGCCGTAACACAGATACGCAGTATTTT
CASSSGTSRNTDTQYF
>TRBJ1-4|.|TRBD1|TRBV24-1
TGTGCCACCAGTGCCCGGACAGGGTGGGAACTGTTTTTT
CATSARTGWELFF
>TRBJ2-7|many|.|TRBV7-9
TGTGCCAGCAGCTCTAACTACGAGCAGTACTTC
CASSSNYEQYF
>TRBJ1-5|.|TRBD1|TRBV9
TGTGCCAGCAGCGTAGGAGGGGGCAGTCAGCCCCAGCATTTT
CASSVGGGSQPQHF
>TRBJ2-3|.|.|TRBV29-1
TGCAGCGTTGAAGATCAGTCATTCCGCGGGCAGTATTTT
CSVEDQSFRGQYF
>TRBJ2-3|.|TRBD2|TRBV29-1
TGCAGCGTTGAACGGCGGGGGAGCACAGATACGCAGTATTTT
CSVERRGSTDTQYF
>TRBJ2-3|.|.|TRBV7-8
TGTGCCAGCAGCTTAGAAGGGGGCGGGGTGGCAGATACGCAGTATTTT
CASSLEGGGVADTQYF
>TRBJ2-1|.|TRBD2|TRBV24-1
TGTGCCACCAGTGGCCCTCCTAGCGGGGGGGCGAGGAATGAGCAGTTCTTC
CATSGPPSGGARNEQFF
>TRBJ2-2|.|.|TRBV7-6
TGTGCCAGCAGCCTAGGGACACTGAACACCGGGGAGCTGTTTTTT
CASSLGTLNTGELFF
>TRBJ2-1|.|TRBD2|TRBV27
TGTGCCAGCGGGGCGCTAGCGGACTATGACAATGAGCAGTTCTTC
CASGALADYDNEQFF
>TRBJ2-1|once|.|TRBV27
TGTGCCAGCGGAACTCGACAGCGAAACGTCGATGAGCAGTTCTTC
CASGTRQRNVDEQFF
>TRBJ1-5|few|TRBD1|TRBV2
TGTGCCAGCGATAGGACAGGGGGCGATCAGCCCCAGCATTTT
CASDRTGGDQPQHF
>TRBJ1-2|few|.|TRBV29-1
TGCAGCGGTAGATCAGACACTTTCTATGGCTACACCTTC
CSGRSDTFYGYTF